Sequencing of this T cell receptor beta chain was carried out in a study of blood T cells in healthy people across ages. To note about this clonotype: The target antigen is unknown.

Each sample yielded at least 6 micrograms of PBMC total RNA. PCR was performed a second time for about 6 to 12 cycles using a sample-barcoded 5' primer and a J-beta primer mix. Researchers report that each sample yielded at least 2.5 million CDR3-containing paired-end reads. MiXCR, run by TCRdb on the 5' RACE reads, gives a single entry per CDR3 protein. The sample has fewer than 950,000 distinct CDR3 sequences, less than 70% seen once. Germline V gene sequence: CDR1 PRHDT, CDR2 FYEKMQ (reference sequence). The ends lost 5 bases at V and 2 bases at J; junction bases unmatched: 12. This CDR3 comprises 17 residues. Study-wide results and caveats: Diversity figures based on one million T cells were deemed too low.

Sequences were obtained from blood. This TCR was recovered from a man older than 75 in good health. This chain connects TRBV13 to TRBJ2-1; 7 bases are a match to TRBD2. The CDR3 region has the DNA TGTGCCAGCAGCACCCTTAGCGGGCCTACAGCCTACAATGAGCAGTTCTTC. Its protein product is CASSTLSGPTAYNEQFF.